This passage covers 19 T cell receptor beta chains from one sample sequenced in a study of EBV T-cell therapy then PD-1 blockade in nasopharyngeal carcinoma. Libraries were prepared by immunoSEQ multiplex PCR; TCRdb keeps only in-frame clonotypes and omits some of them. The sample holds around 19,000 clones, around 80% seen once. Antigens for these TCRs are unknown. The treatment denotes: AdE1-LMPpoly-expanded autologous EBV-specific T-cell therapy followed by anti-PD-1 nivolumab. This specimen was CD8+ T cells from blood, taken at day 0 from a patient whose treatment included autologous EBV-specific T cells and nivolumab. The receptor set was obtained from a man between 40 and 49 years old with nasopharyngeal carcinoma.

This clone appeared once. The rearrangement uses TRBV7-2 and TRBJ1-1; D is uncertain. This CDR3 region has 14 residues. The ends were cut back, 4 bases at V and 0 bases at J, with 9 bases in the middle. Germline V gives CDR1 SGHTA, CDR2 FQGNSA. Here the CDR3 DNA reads TGTGCCAGCAGCTCTTTCGGCGTGAACACTGAAGCTTTCTTT. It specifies CASSSFGVNTEAFF.

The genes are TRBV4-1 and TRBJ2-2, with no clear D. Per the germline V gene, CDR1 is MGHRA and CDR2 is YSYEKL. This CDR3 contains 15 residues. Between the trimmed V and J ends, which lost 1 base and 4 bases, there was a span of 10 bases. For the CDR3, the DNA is TGCGCCAGCAGCCAAGTAAGATACCCCACCGGGGAGCTGTTTTTT. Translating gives CASSQVRYPTGELFF.

The chain's CDR3 is CASSDSLQDTQYF. CDR3 coding DNA: TGTGCCAGCAGTGACTCCTTACAGGATACGCAGTATTTT. The chain couples TRBV6-4 to TRBJ2-3; D gene ambiguous. The CDR3 runs to 13 residues. Per the germline V gene, CDR1 is MRHNA and CDR2 is SNTAGT. Trimming pared 0 bases from V and 6 bases from J, leaving 7 bases between.

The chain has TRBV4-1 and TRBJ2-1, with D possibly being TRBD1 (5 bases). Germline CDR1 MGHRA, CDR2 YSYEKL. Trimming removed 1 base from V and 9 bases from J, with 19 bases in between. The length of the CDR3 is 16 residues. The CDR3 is CASSQGYPGLFSEQFF. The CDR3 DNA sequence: TGCGCCAGCAGCCAAGGGTATCCAGGGTTGTTCAGTGAGCAGTTCTTC.

Here the CDR3 reads CASSSPGVNTDTQYF. As DNA, the CDR3 is TGTGCCAGCAGCTCTCCGGGGGTTAACACAGATACGCAGTATTTT. The chain is built from TRBV7-9 and TRBJ2-3, with D possibly matching TRBD2 (6 bases). The CDR3 totals 15 residues. CDR1 is SEHNR and CDR2 is FQNEAQ in the germline V gene (reference sequence). Deletions cut 4 bases from V and 2 bases from J, with 13 bases between. The entire variable domain, with the rest obtained from reference TRBV7-9 and TRBJ2-3, is as follows: DTGVSQNPRHKITKRGQNVTFRCDPISEHNRLYWYRQTLGQGPEFLTYFQNEAQLEKSRLLSDRFSAERPKGSFSTLEIQRTEQGDSAMYLCASSSPGVNTDTQYFGPGTRLTVL.

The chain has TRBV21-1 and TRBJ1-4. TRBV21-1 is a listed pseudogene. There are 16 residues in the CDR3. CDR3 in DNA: TGTGCCAGCGGGGACGAAGAGTTCCGAATGGGTGAAAAACTGTTTTTT. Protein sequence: CASGDEEFRMGEKLFF.

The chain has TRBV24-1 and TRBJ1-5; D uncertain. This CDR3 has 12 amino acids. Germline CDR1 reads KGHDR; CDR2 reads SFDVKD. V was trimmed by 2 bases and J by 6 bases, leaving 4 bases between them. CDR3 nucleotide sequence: TGTGCCACCAGTGATTGGGGTCAGCCCCAGCATTTT. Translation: CATSDWGQPQHF.

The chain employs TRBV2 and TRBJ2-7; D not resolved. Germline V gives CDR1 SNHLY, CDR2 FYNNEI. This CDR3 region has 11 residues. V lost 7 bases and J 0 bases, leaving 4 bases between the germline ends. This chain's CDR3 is CASMSSYEQYF. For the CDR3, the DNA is TGTGCCAGCATGAGCTCCTACGAGCAGTACTTC.

The CDR3 spells CASSSSGGWGAFF. In DNA form, the CDR3 reads TGTGCCAGCAGCTCTTCAGGGGGCTGGGGAGCTTTCTTT. The V gene is TRBV27, the J gene TRBJ1-1; 8 bases match TRBD1. V gave up 6 bases and J gave up 10 bases; unmatched junction bases: 10. The germline CDR1 and CDR2 sequences are MNHEY and SMNVEV (reference sequence). CDR3 size: 13 residues.

The CDR3, as DNA: TGTGCCAGCAGCCAAGAAGGACAGGGGGTTTTTGTGATTGTGGTTACTGAAGCTTTCTTT. The encoded protein is CASSQEGQGVFVIVVTEAFF. V gene TRBV3-1 (or the pseudogene TRBV3-2) combines with J gene TRBJ1-1, with TRBD1 identical over 10 bases. The CDR3 extends over 20 amino acids. Trimming cost V 0 bases and J 5 bases; bases outside gene matches: 18. Germline V gene data show CDR1 as LGHDT and CDR2 as YNNKEL (reference sequence).

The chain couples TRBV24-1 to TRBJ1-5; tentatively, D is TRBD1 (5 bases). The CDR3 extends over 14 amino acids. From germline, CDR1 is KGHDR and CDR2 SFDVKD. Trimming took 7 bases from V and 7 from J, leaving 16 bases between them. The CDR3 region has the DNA TGTGCCACCAGGTCCTCGGGGAGGGGACAGCCCCAGCATTTT. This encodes CATRSSGRGQPQHF.

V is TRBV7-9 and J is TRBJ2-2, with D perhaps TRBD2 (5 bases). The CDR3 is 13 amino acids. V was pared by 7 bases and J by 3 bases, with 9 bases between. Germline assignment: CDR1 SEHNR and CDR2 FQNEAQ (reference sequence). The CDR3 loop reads CASNPRDTGELFF. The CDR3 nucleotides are TGTGCCAGCAACCCGAGGGACACCGGGGAGCTGTTTTTT.

This chain's CDR3 is CASSQDSRGYEQYF. The CDR3 nucleotides read TGCGCCAGCAGCCAAGATTCGAGGGGCTACGAGCAGTACTTC. The chain combines TRBV4-3 with TRBJ2-7; perhaps D is TRBD1 or TRBD2 (5 bases each). In germline, CDR1 is LGHNA, CDR2 YSLEER. CDR3 length equals 14 residues. The V gene lost 0 bases and the J gene lost 3 bases, with 9 bases spanning the gap.

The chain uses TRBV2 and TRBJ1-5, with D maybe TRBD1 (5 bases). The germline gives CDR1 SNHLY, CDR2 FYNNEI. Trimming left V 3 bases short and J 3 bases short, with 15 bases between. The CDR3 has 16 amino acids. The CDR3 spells CASSDWTSLLNQPQHF. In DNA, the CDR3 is TGTGCCAGCAGTGATTGGACAAGTCTCCTCAATCAGCCCCAGCATTTT. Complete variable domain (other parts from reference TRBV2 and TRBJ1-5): EPEVTQTPSHQVTQMGQEVILRCVPISNHLYFYWYRQILGQKVEFLVSFYNNEISEKSEIFDDQFSVERPDGSNFTLKIRSTKLEDSAMYFCASSDWTSLLNQPQHFGDGTRLSIL.

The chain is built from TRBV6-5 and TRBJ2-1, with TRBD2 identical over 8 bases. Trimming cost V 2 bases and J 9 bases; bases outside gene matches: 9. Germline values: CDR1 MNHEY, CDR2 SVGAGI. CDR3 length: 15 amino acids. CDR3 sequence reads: CASSYLGSGGSEQFF. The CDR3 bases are TGTGCCAGCAGTTACCTGGGAAGCGGGGGTAGTGAGCAGTTCTTC.

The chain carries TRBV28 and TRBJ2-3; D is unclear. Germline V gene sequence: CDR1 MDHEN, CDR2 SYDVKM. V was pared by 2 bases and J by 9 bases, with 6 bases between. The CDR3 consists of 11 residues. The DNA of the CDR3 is TGTGCCAGCAGTTTAGGGGTAACGCAGTATTTT. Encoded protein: CASSLGVTQYF.

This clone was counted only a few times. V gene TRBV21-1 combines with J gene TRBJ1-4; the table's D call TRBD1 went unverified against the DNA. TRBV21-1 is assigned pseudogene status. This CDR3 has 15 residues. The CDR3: CASSKGTGGGEKLFF. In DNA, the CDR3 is TGTGCCAGCAGCAAAGGAACAGGGGGCGGTGAAAAACTGTTTTTT.

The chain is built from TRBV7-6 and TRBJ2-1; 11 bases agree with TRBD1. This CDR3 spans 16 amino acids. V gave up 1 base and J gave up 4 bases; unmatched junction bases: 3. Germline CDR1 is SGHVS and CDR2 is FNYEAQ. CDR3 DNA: TGTGCCAGCAGCTTAGGGACAGGGGGCACGTACAATGAGCAGTTCTTC. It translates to CASSLGTGGTYNEQFF.

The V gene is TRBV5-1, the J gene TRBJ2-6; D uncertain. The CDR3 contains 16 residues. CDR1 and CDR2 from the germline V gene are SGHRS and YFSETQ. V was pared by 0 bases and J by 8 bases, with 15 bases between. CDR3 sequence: CASSLGLVVGSNVLTF. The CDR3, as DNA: TGCGCCAGCAGCTTGGGCCTGGTAGTCGGGTCCAACGTCCTGACTTTC.